These 32 T cell receptor beta chains were all obtained from the same sample, sequenced in a study of CD8 T cells in Susac syndrome. An input of roughly 0.5 to 1 ug of RNA was subjected to reverse transcription using random hexamers. TCRdb independently ran MiXCR on the immunoSEQ multiplex PCR reads; one entry per CDR3 protein. The table lists approximately 150,000 distinct CDR3 sequences, roughly 95% of them singletons. What was sequenced was CD4+ T cells from PBMCs. The receptors originated from a human donor in good health.

The V gene is TRBV28, the J gene TRBJ2-5, with D hard to call. Germline CDR1 MDHEN, CDR2 SYDVKM. The V and J ends lost 6 bases and 5 bases respectively, with 10 bases between them. This CDR3 is built from 12 residues. The CDR3 protein is CASRLNTETQYF. As DNA, the CDR3 is TGTGCCAGCAGACTTAATACGGAGACCCAGTACTTC.

This clonotype was seen once. The CDR3 bases are TGTGCCAGCCGGAATAGCGGGAGAGGTGTAACGCAGTATTTT. This encodes CASRNSGRGVTQYF. This chain links TRBV25-1 with TRBJ2-3; 9 bases align to TRBD2. This CDR3 spans 14 amino acids. Germline values: CDR1 MGHDK, CDR2 SYGVNS. J gave up 9 bases and V 8 bases, and 12 bases lay outside the gene matches.

The chain recombines TRBV24-1 with TRBJ2-7; D remains unclear. V gave up 2 bases and J gave up 2 bases, with 12 bases separating them. Germline assignment: CDR1 KGHDR and CDR2 SFDVKD. The CDR3 spans 15 residues. The CDR3 loop reads CATSDSTTGTYEQYF. In DNA form, the CDR3 reads TGTGCCACCAGTGATTCGACGACGGGTACCTACGAGCAGTACTTC.

This clonotype was detected only once. The rearrangement uses TRBV5-4 and TRBJ1-2; 8 bases fit TRBD1. The CDR3 contains 14 residues. The V and J ends lost 3 bases and 8 bases, in that order; junction bases with no gene match: 9. Germline CDR1 SGHNT, CDR2 YYREEE (reference sequence). The CDR3 nucleotides are TGTGCCAGCAGCTCCTACAGGGGGGGGAGGGGCTACACCTTC. Its protein is CASSSYRGGRGYTF.

This clonotype was recorded once. V and J are TRBV6-1 and TRBJ2-5; unclear D gene. The CDR3 consists of 13 residues. Per the germline V gene, CDR1 is MNHNS and CDR2 is SASEGT. The V end was cut by 3 bases, the J end by 9 bases, with 14 bases between. This CDR3 reads CASSEEMAAPQYF. The CDR3 DNA reads as TGTGCCAGCAGTGAGGAGATGGCTGCCCCCCAGTACTTC.

V gene TRBV29-1 combines with J gene TRBJ2-6, with TRBD2 as a possible D gene (5 bases). V lost 6 bases and J 5 bases, leaving 14 bases between the germline ends. Germline-derived CDR1 and CDR2 are SQVTM and ANQGSEA. This CDR3 has 14 residues. CDR3 sequence reads: CSVVLGVRANVLTF. The CDR3 DNA sequence: TGCAGCGTGGTACTCGGGGTCCGGGCCAACGTCCTGACTTTC.

The chain uses TRBV7-9 and TRBJ2-1; D may match TRBD1 or TRBD2 (5 bases each). Germline V gene lookup returns CDR1 SEHNR and CDR2 FQNEAQ (reference sequence). The CDR3 runs to 15 residues. V lost 5 bases and J 4 bases, leaving 15 bases between the germline ends. CDR3 region: CASSPGRVRYNEQFF. The CDR3 DNA reads as TGTGCCAGCAGCCCGGGACGGGTCAGGTACAATGAGCAGTTCTTC.

The chain carries TRBV18 and TRBJ2-7, with 8 bases lining up with TRBD1. The junction had 7 bases not matched to a gene; V was cut back by 3 bases and J by 3 bases. The germline V gene encodes CDR1 KGHSH and CDR2 LQKENI. This CDR3 contains 15 residues. The CDR3 loop reads CASSPRTGRLYEQYF. In nucleotides, the CDR3 is TGTGCCAGCTCACCCCGGACAGGGAGACTCTACGAGCAGTACTTC.

This clonotype was counted once. This sequence joins TRBV5-1 and TRBJ2-7; D is unresolved. Germline CDR1 and CDR2: SGHRS and YFSETQ. CDR3 length: 12 amino acids. V dropped 8 bases and J dropped 6 bases, with 15 bases sitting between them. CDR3 in DNA: TGCGCCAGTTCCTTTGACGGCTTCGAGCAGTACTTC. Translating gives CASSFDGFEQYF.

The chain recombines TRBV3-1 with TRBJ2-2; D unresolved. Germline V gene lookup returns CDR1 LGHDT and CDR2 YNNKEL (reference sequence). V lost 1 base, J lost 0 bases, and 9 bases lay in between. The CDR3 spans 16 residues. The CDR3 region is CASSQGKYSNTGELFF. CDR3 bases: TGTGCCAGCAGCCAAGGAAAGTACTCGAACACCGGGGAGCTGTTTTTT.

The chain uses TRBV12-3 or TRBV12-4 and TRBJ2-7; D possibly corresponds to TRBD2 (6 bases). CDR3 length: 14 amino acids. Trimming left V 1 base short and J 1 base short, with 8 bases between. CDR3 coding DNA: TGTGCCAGCAGTTTAGTGGCGGGATCCTACGAGCAGTACTTC. This encodes CASSLVAGSYEQYF.

The rearrangement joins TRBV28 to TRBJ2-1; weak D call: TRBD2 (5 bases). The CDR3 is made up of 15 amino acids. Trimming left V 5 bases short and J 5 bases short, with 16 bases between. Looked up from germline, CDR1 is MDHEN and CDR2 is SYDVKM. CDR3 sequence: CASSRLTRVDNEQFF. The CDR3 DNA sequence: TGTGCCAGCAGTAGACTTACTAGAGTCGACAATGAGCAGTTCTTC.

This rearrangement joins TRBV10-1 to TRBJ2-5, with TRBD2 matching 7 bases. V trimming: 11 bases; J trimming: 5 bases; junction bases outside the gene matches: 14. Germline lookup yields CDR1 WNHNN and CDR2 SYGVQD (reference sequence). This CDR3 spans 14 amino acids. The CDR3 coding sequence is TGCGCCGCGGTGGGAGGGCCTCCCCGGGAGACCCAGTACTTC. This gives the protein CAAVGGPPRETQYF.

V and J are TRBV28 and TRBJ2-7, with 9 positions matching TRBD2. CDR1 MDHEN and CDR2 SYDVKM come from the germline V gene. The V and J ends lost 2 bases and 6 bases, in that order; junction bases with no gene match: 14. This CDR3 contains 17 residues. Written as DNA, the CDR3 is TGTGCCAGCAGTTTACGGGCGGGAGGGGGTTTTCGGCGCGAGCAGTACTTC. Translation: CASSLRAGGGFRREQYF.

This sequence joins TRBV6-1 and TRBJ1-5; D uncertain. Trimming cost V 5 bases and J 6 bases, with 8 bases left between them. The CDR3 totals 12 residues. CDR1 and CDR2 from the germline V gene are MNHNS and SASEGT. In nucleotides, the CDR3 is TGTGCCAGCAGTTCCAGGAGTCAGCCCCAGCATTTT. This sequence encodes CASSSRSQPQHF.

V is TRBV19 and J is TRBJ2-4; possible D gene TRBD1, 5 bases. There are 12 residues in the CDR3. V lost 8 bases and J lost 2, with 7 bases in between. The germline CDR1 and CDR2 sequences are LNHDA and SQIVND (reference sequence). CDR3 nucleotides: TGTGCCAGTTCAGGGACCAAAAACATTCAGTACTTC. It yields the protein CASSGTKNIQYF.

The chain recombines TRBV7-2 with TRBJ2-5, with no clear D. The CDR3 is 13 amino acids. V lost 3 bases, J lost 0 bases, and 5 bases lay in between. The germline gives CDR1 SGHTA, CDR2 FQGNSA. The CDR3 sequence: CASSFEYQETQYF. The CDR3 coding sequence is TGTGCCAGCAGCTTTGAGTACCAAGAGACCCAGTACTTC.

The chain has TRBV6-5 and TRBJ2-5; maybe TRBD2 (7 bases). CDR1 is MNHEY, CDR2 SVGAGI, per germline. V lost 4 bases to trimming and J lost 2 bases, with 20 bases between them. CDR3 length equals 17 residues. CDR3 protein: CASSSPRGAGLQETQYF. The DNA for the CDR3 is TGTGCCAGCAGTTCCCCACGGGGGGCGGGCCTACAAGAGACCCAGTACTTC.

This chain links TRBV29-1 with TRBJ2-7, with TRBD2 identical over 8 bases. The CDR3 spans 17 residues. V gave up 6 bases and J gave up 0 bases; unmatched junction bases: 16. The germline V gene has CDR1 SQVTM and CDR2 ANQGSEA. CDR3 DNA sequence: TGCAGCGTCCGGGAGGCCGGGGGCGGGAGGCCCTCCTACGAGCAGTACTTC. Translated, it gives CSVREAGGGRPSYEQYF.

The chain combines TRBV16 with TRBJ2-7; 8 bases fit TRBD2. Germline-derived CDR1 and CDR2 are KGHSY and FQNENV. Trimming at V came to 4 bases and at J to 6 bases, leaving 5 bases not matched to a gene. The CDR3 runs 13 residues. CDR3 nucleotides: TGTGCCAGCAGCCGAGCGGGAGTGGGCGAGCAGTACTTC. This gives the protein CASSRAGVGEQYF.

The chain is built from TRBV12-5 and TRBJ2-5, with D perhaps TRBD2 (5 bases). V was clipped by 5 bases and J by 4 bases, with 11 bases between them. CDR3 length: 13 residues. Germline values: CDR1 LGHNT, CDR2 FRNRAP. The chain's CDR3 is CASGTTGVETQYF. CDR3 in DNA: TGTGCTAGTGGTACCACCGGGGTAGAGACCCAGTACTTC.

This clonotype was seen once. The CDR3 is CASSDLDSIYEQYF. CDR3 nucleotide sequence: TGTGCCAGCAGTGATCTGGACAGCATATACGAGCAGTACTTC. The chain employs TRBV2 and TRBJ2-7; possible D gene TRBD1, 6 bases. V was clipped by 3 bases and J by 4 bases, with 13 bases between them. Germline CDR1 and CDR2: SNHLY and FYNNEI. This CDR3 is 14 amino acids long.

V usage is TRBV12-3 or TRBV12-4 and J usage is TRBJ2-5; D possibly matches TRBD1 or TRBD2 (5 bases each). CDR3 length equals 15 residues. Trimming took 1 base from V and 5 from J, leaving 14 bases between them. For the CDR3, the DNA is TGTGCCAGCAGTTTAGAGGGGAACCCGGGGGAGACCCAGTACTTC. It yields the protein CASSLEGNPGETQYF.

The rearrangement links TRBV19 to TRBJ2-1; TRBD2 aligns across 8 bases. Germline trimming cut 4 bases from V and 7 bases from J; bases unmatched to any gene: 3. Germline CDR1 and CDR2: LNHDA and SQIVND (reference sequence). This CDR3 has 13 residues. The CDR3 region has the DNA TGTGCCAGTAGTACGGGAGGGGGAAATGAGCAGTTCTTC. The encoded protein is CASSTGGGNEQFF. Complete variable domain (other parts from reference TRBV19 and TRBJ2-1): DGGITQSPKYLFRKEGQNVTLSCEQNLNHDAMYWYRQDPGQGLRLIYYSQIVNDFQKGDIAEGYSVSREKKESFPLTVTSAQKNPTAFYLCASSTGGGNEQFFGPGTRLTVL.

The chain couples TRBV7-9 to TRBJ2-3; TRBD1 matches 7 bases. Losses at the gene ends were 2 bases for V and 1 base for J; bases not matched to a gene: 3. This CDR3 is 15 amino acids long. Germline values: CDR1 SEHNR, CDR2 FQNEAQ (reference sequence). Here the CDR3 DNA reads TGTGCCAGCAGCTTATTTGGGACAGGCACAGATACGCAGTATTTT. This encodes CASSLFGTGTDTQYF.

This chain links TRBV6-5 with TRBJ1-4, with unresolved D. The CDR3 runs 15 residues. Per the germline V gene, CDR1 is MNHEY and CDR2 is SVGAGI. V was shortened by 5 bases and J by 0 bases, with 10 bases between the two germline ends. For the CDR3, the DNA is TGTGCCAGCAGTCCAGGACGGTCAACTAATGAAAAACTGTTTTTT. Protein: CASSPGRSTNEKLFF.

This rearrangement joins TRBV6-6 to TRBJ1-2, with D perhaps TRBD1 (5 bases). Germline assignment: CDR1 MNHNY and CDR2 SVGAGI (reference sequence). V was pared by 5 bases and J by 4 bases, with 14 bases between. The CDR3 consists of 14 residues. The CDR3 sequence: CASSHLTASYGYTF. The CDR3 DNA reads TGTGCCAGCAGTCACTTGACAGCTTCCTATGGCTACACCTTC.

The genes are TRBV19 and TRBJ2-2; D uncertain. Trimming left V 8 bases short and J 1 base short, with 11 bases between. Germline loops: CDR1 LNHDA, CDR2 SQIVND (reference sequence). The CDR3 totals 14 residues. Here the CDR3 reads CASLRFGNTGELFF. For the CDR3, the DNA is TGTGCCAGTCTCAGGTTCGGGAACACCGGGGAGCTGTTTTTT.

The count of this clonotype is one. DNA of the CDR3: TGTGCCAGCAGCTTAGAAGGGGCGGGAGGGGAGACCCAGTACTTC. Translating gives CASSLEGAGGETQYF. The chain has TRBV7-8 and TRBJ2-5; 9 bases are a match to TRBD2. The germline V gene encodes CDR1 SGHVS and CDR2 FQNEAQ. The CDR3 is 15 amino acids. The J segment lost 5 bases and the V segment lost 1 base, leaving 5 bases of the junction unmatched.

The V and J genes are TRBV7-9 and TRBJ1-2, with 7 bases aligning to TRBD1. Looked up from germline, CDR1 is SEHNR and CDR2 is FQNEAQ (reference sequence). V trimming: 5 bases; J trimming: 7 bases; junction bases outside the gene matches: 10. The CDR3 extends over 14 amino acids. The CDR3 here is CASSLAQGLGGYTF. For the CDR3, the DNA is TGTGCCAGCAGCCTCGCACAGGGGCTGGGTGGCTACACCTTC.

The V call is TRBV2, the J call TRBJ2-7; 7 nucleotides align to TRBD1. With V trimmed by 5 bases and J by 5 bases, 3 bases remained unmatched. The CDR3 is 12 amino acids. Germline lookup yields CDR1 SNHLY and CDR2 FYNNEI. The CDR3: CASSSDRDEQYF. The CDR3, as DNA: TGTGCCAGCAGTTCAGACAGGGACGAGCAGTACTTC.

The rearrangement uses TRBV7-2 and TRBJ2-1; no reliable D call. CDR3 length: 14 amino acids. Germline V gene lookup returns CDR1 SGHTA and CDR2 FQGNSA. V lost 0 bases, J lost 9 bases, and 12 bases lay in between. In DNA form, the CDR3 reads TGTGCCAGCAGCTTAGCATTTGCCGCACTTGAGCAGTTCTTC. It encodes CASSLAFAALEQFF.